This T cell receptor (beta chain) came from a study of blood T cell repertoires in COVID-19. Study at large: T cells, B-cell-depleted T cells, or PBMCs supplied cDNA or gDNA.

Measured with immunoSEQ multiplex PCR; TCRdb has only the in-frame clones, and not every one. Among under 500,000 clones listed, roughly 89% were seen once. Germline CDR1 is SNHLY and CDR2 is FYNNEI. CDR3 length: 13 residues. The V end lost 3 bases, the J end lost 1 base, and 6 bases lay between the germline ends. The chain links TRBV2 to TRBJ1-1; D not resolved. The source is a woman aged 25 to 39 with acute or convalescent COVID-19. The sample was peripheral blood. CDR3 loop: CASSDERNTEAFF. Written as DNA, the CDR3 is TGTGCCAGCAGTGATGAGCGGAACACTGAAGCTTTCTTT.